The entry that follows covers one T cell receptor beta chain sequence. Its antigen is undetermined. The sample comes from a study of shared clonotypes between healthy human individuals. Clones were read by immunoSEQ multiplex PCR, and TCRdb kept only the in-frame ones, dropping some. This table has 1.4 million to 1.5 million clones, approximately 96% appearing once. Donors were Caucasian adults residing in Nashville, Tennessee, USA. The V gene's germline CDR1 is MNHNS and CDR2 SASEGT. The length of the CDR3 is 12 residues. V lost 6 bases and J 3 bases, leaving 9 bases between the germline ends. Study-level points and caveats: Naive subsets tended to show greater estimated richness than memory subsets.

The sequence came from a man aged 25 to 40 in good health. The sequenced material came from naive CD4+ T cells sorted from blood. Indicated subset: CD45RA+ positively selected. This chain connects TRBV6-1 to TRBJ2-7; no clear D gene. The CDR3 here is CASRRFNYEQYF. The CDR3 nucleotides are TGTGCCAGCAGGCGCTTTAACTACGAGCAGTACTTC.